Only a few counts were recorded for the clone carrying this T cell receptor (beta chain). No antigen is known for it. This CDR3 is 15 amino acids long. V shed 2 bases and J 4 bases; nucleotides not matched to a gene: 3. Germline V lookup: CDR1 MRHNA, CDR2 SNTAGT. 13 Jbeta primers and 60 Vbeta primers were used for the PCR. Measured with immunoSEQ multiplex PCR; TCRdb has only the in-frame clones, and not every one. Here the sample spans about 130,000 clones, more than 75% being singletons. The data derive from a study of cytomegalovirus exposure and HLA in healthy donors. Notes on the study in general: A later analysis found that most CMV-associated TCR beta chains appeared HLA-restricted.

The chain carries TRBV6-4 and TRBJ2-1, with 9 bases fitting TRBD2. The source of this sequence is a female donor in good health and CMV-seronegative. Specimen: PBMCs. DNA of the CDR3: TGTGCCAGCAGTGACGACGCGGGAGGGTACAATGAGCAGTTCTTC. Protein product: CASSDDAGGYNEQFF.